This entry lists 7 T cell receptor beta chains sequenced from one sample in a study of blood T cell repertoires in COVID-19 (dated by TCRdb to about 2020). The library was prepared using the immunoSEQ multiplex PCR assay. Here the immuneACCESS table is served through TCRdb, limited to in-frame sequences with V and J called. Missing clones are a known gap in these copies; in checked studies unresolved V genes cover under half, and the rest lacks a known reason. The sample table records under 85,000 clones; 85% of these occur just once. The top ten constitute 2.5% to 3.5% of the sample. Sequences were obtained from peripheral blood. Receptors originate from a man at least 80 years old with acute or convalescent COVID-19.

The V call is TRBV24-1, the J call TRBJ2-4, with 8 bases that match TRBD1. The CDR3 spans 15 residues. Germline V CDR1 and CDR2: KGHDR, SFDVKD. Unmatched junction bases numbered 5, after V lost 4 bases and J lost 4 bases. The CDR3 bases are TGTGCCACCAGTGACCCTGGACAGGGAAAAAACATTCAGTACTTC. Residues: CATSDPGQGKNIQYF.

V and J are TRBV6-5 and TRBJ1-6; 7 nucleotides match TRBD1. Germline-derived CDR1 and CDR2 are MNHEY and SVGAGI. There are 12 residues in the CDR3. V lost 7 bases, J lost 13 bases, and 7 bases stayed unmatched. The CDR3 DNA sequence: TGTGCCAGCATCGGGACAGCCAATCCCCTCCACTTT. Translated, it gives CASIGTANPLHF.

The chain employs TRBV3-1 (or the pseudogene TRBV3-2) and TRBJ1-2; 9 nucleotides agree with TRBD1. J was trimmed by 1 base and V by 1 base; bases with no gene match: 4. This CDR3 spans 16 amino acids. Germline loops: CDR1 LGHDT, CDR2 YNNKEL (reference sequence). This CDR3 reads CASSQAGTGSNYGYTF. The CDR3 DNA follows: TGTGCCAGCAGCCAAGCTGGGACAGGGAGTAACTATGGCTACACCTTC.

CDR3 sequence: CASTQGEPKGGYTF. CDR3 nucleotides: TGTGCCAGCACCCAGGGGGAGCCAAAAGGGGGCTACACCTTC. V gene TRBV2 combines with J gene TRBJ1-2, with 7 bases that match TRBD1. Germline loops: CDR1 SNHLY, CDR2 FYNNEI. The V gene end was trimmed by 7 bases and the J gene end by 8 bases; junction bases not matched to a gene: 13. The CDR3 has 14 amino acids.

This clone showed up just a few times. The J gene is TRBJ2-5, the V gene TRBV10-1; 11 bases are shared with TRBD1. With V trimmed by 2 bases and J by 2 bases, 4 bases remained unmatched. CDR3 length: 16 amino acids. Germline V lookup: CDR1 WNHNN, CDR2 SYGVQD (reference sequence). This CDR3 is CASSETGTGGQETQYF. CDR3 sequence (DNA): TGCGCCAGCAGTGAGACTGGGACAGGGGGTCAAGAGACCCAGTACTTC.

The V and J genes are TRBV4-3 and TRBJ2-2, with D perhaps matching TRBD2 (6 bases). Looked up from germline, CDR1 is LGHNA and CDR2 is YSLEER. The CDR3 is 16 amino acids. Trimming stripped 1 base from V and 4 bases from J, with 13 bases between. CDR3 in amino acids: CASSQGGLLGTGELFF. CDR3 DNA sequence: TGCGCCAGCAGCCAAGGGGGACTTCTAGGCACCGGGGAGCTGTTTTTT.

The V call is TRBV4-3, the J call TRBJ1-3; D is unclear. This CDR3 contains 15 residues. V dropped 1 base and J dropped 0 bases, with 7 bases sitting between them. From germline, CDR1 is LGHNA and CDR2 YSLEER. The CDR3 is CASSQAGGSGNTIYF. The CDR3 DNA sequence: TGCGCCAGCAGCCAAGCCGGCGGCTCTGGAAACACCATATATTTT.